This TCR beta chain emerged from a study of identical twins. Unique molecular identifiers were present on cDNA, and template switching added a universal primer site. TCRdb fed the 5' RACE reads into MiXCR, producing one record per CDR3 protein. Seen here are 570,000 or so distinct CDR3 sequences, nearly 10% observed once, and the top ten hold 2.5% to 3.5%. In every case, the donor was a healthy Caucasian. Between the trimmed V and J ends, which lost 5 bases and 0 bases, there was a span of 18 bases. CDR1 and CDR2 from the germline V gene are SGHRS and YFSETQ. The CDR3 is 18 residues long. These data were likewise used in another study, on yellow fever vaccine responses in identical twins.

The clonotype comes from a woman under 30 in good health. The gene calls are TRBV5-1 and TRBJ2-6, with D maybe TRBD1 (5 bases). The sequenced sample was PBMCs. CDR3 nucleotides: TGCGCCAGCAGGTCCGCTTCGACAGAGCGCTCTGGGGCCAACGTCCTGACTTTC. This codes for CASRSASTERSGANVLTF.